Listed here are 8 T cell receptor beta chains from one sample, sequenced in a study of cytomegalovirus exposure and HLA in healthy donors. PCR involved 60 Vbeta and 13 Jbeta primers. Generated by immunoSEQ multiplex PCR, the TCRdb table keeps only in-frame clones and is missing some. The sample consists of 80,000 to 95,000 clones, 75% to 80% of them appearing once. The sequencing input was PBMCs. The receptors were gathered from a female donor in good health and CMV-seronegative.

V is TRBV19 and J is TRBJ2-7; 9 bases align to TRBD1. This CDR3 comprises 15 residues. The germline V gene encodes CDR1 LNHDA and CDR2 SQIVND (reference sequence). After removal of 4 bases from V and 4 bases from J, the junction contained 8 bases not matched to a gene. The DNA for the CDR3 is TGTGCCAGTAGTACACGGACAGGGGTAACGTACGAGCAGTACTTC. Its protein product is CASSTRTGVTYEQYF.

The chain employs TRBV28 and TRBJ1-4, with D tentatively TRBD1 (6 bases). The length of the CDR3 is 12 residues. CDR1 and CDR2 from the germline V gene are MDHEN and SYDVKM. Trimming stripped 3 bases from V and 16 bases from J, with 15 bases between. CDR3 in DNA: TGTGCCAGCAGTTTCTTAGGACAGAGGCCGTTTTTT. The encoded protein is CASSFLGQRPFF.

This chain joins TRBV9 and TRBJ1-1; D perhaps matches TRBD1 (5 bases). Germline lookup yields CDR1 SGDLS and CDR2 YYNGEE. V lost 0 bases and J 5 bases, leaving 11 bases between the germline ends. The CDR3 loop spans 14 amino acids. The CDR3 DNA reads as TGTGCCAGCAGCGTAGGGGGGGTGAGTACTGAAGCTTTCTTT. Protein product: CASSVGGVSTEAFF.

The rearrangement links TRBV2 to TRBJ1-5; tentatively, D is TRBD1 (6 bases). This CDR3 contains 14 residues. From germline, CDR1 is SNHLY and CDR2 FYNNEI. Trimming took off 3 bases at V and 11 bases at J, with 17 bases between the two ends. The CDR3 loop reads CASSDLSGVLAQHF. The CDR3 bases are TGTGCCAGCAGTGACCTCTCAGGGGTTCTGGCCCAGCATTTT.

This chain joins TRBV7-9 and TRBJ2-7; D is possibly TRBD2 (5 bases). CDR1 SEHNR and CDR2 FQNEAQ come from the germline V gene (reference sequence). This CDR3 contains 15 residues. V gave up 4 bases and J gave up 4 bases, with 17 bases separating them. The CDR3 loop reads CASSSELAVWYEQYF. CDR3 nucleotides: TGTGCCAGCAGCTCGGAGCTAGCCGTTTGGTACGAGCAGTACTTC. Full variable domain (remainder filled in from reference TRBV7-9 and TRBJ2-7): DTGVSQNPRHKITKRGQNVTFRCDPISEHNRLYWYRQTLGQGPEFLTYFQNEAQLEKSRLLSDRFSAERPKGSFSTLEIQRTEQGDSAMYLCASSSELAVWYEQYFGPGTRLTVT.

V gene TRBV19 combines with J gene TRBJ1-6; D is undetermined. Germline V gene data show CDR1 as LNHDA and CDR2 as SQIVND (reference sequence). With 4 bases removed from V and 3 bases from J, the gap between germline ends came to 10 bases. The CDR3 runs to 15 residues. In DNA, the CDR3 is TGTGCCAGTAGTAGCGAAGCCTACTATAATTCACCCCTCCACTTT. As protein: CASSSEAYYNSPLHF.

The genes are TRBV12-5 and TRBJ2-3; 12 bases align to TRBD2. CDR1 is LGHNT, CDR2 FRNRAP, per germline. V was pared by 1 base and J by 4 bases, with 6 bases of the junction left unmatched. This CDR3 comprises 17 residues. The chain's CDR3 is CASGLDGLAGWADTQYF. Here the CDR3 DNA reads TGTGCTAGTGGTTTGGACGGACTAGCGGGATGGGCAGATACGCAGTATTTT. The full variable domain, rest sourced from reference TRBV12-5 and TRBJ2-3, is DARVTQTPRHKVTEMGQEVTMRCQPILGHNTVFWYRQTMMQGLELLAYFRNRAPLDDSGMPKDRFSAEMPDATLATLKIQPSEPRDSAVYFCASGLDGLAGWADTQYFGPGTRLTVL.

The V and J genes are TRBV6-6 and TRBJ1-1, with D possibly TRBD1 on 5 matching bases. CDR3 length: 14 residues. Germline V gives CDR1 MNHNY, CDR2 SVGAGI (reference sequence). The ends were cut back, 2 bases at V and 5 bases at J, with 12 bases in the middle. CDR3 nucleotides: TGTGCCAGCAGTTACCCGGGGGTGAGGACTGAAGCTTTCTTT. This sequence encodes CASSYPGVRTEAFF.